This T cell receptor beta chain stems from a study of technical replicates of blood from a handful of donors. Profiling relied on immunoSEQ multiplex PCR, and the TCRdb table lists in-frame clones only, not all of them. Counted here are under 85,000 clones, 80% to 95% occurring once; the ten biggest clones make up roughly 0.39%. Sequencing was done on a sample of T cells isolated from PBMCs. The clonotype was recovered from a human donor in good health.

CDR3 sequence reads: CASSPGQGAYEQYF. The DNA for the CDR3 is TGCGCCAGCAGCCCCGGACAGGGGGCCTACGAGCAGTACTTC. This chain joins TRBV4-3 and TRBJ2-7; TRBD1 aligns across 10 bases. After removal of 4 bases from V and 2 bases from J, the junction contained 2 bases not matched to a gene. The CDR3 spans 14 residues. CDR1 is LGHNA and CDR2 is YSLEER in the germline V gene.